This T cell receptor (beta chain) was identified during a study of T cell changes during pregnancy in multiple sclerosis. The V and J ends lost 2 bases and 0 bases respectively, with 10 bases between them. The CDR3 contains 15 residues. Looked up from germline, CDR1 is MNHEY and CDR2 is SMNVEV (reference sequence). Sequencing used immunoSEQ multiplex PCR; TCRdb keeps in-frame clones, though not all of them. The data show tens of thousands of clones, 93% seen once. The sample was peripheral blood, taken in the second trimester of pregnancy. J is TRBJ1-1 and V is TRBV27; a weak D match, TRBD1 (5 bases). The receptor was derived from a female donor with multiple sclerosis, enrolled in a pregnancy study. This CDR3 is CASSLGRVMNTEAFF. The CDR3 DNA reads TGTGCCAGCAGTTTAGGCAGGGTGATGAACACTGAAGCTTTCTTT.